The source of this TCR beta chain is a study of identical twins. This clonotype was seen a handful of times. Template switching (which added a universal primer site) was used, and cDNA carried unique molecular identifiers. TCRdb re-derived calls from the 5' RACE reads in MiXCR, one entry per CDR3 protein. The sample shows a few hundred thousand distinct CDR3 sequences, roughly 9% of them seen only once. The specimen sequenced was naive T cells sorted from blood. The source of this sequence is a woman aged 45-65 years in good health.

The CDR3 coding sequence is TGTGCCAGTAGTACCGGGGACGGAACCTACGAGCAGTACTTC. This translates into CASSTGDGTYEQYF. This chain joins TRBV19 and TRBJ2-7, with D perhaps assigned TRBD1 or TRBD2 (5 bases each). Trimming removed 4 bases from V and 2 bases from J, with 12 bases in between. The CDR3 is made up of 14 amino acids. The germline gives CDR1 LNHDA, CDR2 SQIVND (reference sequence).